This T cell receptor beta chain was captured by sequencing in a study of blood T cell repertoires in COVID-19. Looking at the study overall: Spain, Italy and the United States supplied samples that represented acute and convalescent COVID-19. From T cells, B-cell-depleted T cells, or PBMCs came the material, which was cDNA or gDNA.

Patients from Seattle were sampled longitudinally, starting during active infection. In the authors' methods: Reference gene primer amplification gave nucleated cell count estimates. Profiled with immunoSEQ multiplex PCR; TCRdb holds only in-frame clones, not every one. D and trimming come from the DNA, and the V and J calls and clone size come from that table. This sample carries 150,000 to 200,000 clones, about 81% of them seen once, and the ten largest clones take 12%. The CDR3 is 16 amino acids. From germline, CDR1 is MNHEY and CDR2 SMNVEV (reference sequence). The ends were cut back, 4 bases at V and 0 bases at J, with 13 bases in the middle.

The source of this sequence is a woman older than 75 with COVID-19, enrolled during active disease. The rearrangement links TRBV27 to TRBJ2-1; a weak D match, TRBD2 (5 bases). Sequencing input: peripheral blood. DNA for the CDR3: TGTGCCAGCAGTTCCCGCCCGGACTTCTCCTACAATGAGCAGTTCTTC. This sequence encodes CASSSRPDFSYNEQFF.